The source of this T cell receptor beta chain is a study of human T cells and chemical hapten exposure. Each CDR3 protein gets one entry after TCRdb re-called the RACE reads with MiXCR. Among approximately 80,000 distinct CDR3 sequences listed, about an eighth were seen once. This clonotype was counted only a few times. Antigen specificity is unknown. The time point: patch test 3, about 24 weeks after DPC sensitization. Specified treatment: therapeutic diphenylcyclopropenone sensitization with weekly scalp DPC. Unfractionated whole blood was the source of the extracted total RNA. The CDR3 loop spans 14 amino acids. The V gene end was trimmed by 5 bases and the J gene end by 10 bases; junction bases not matched to a gene: 5. Study-level points and caveats: With alopecia, donors may have immune responses unlike healthy people's. Sensitizing to DPC left TCRs with a frequency above 1 in 1000 unaltered.

The sample here was whole blood, taken in connection with sensitization to the hapten diphenylcyclopropenone (DPC). The sequence was obtained from a woman aged 45 to 65 with alopecia areata. Some clones in this sample may be carry-over from other donors' samples. The chain carries TRBV12-3 or TRBV12-4 and TRBJ1-6; 10 bases align to TRBD1. In DNA, the CDR3 is TGTGCCAGCAGTGGACAGGGGGTAATCTCACCCCTCCACTTT. Translated, it gives CASSGQGVISPLHF.